This TCR beta chain emerged from a study of blood T cell repertoires in COVID-19. Study details: Italy, Spain and the United States were the sources of the convalescent and acute COVID-19 samples.

Original processing methods: Nucleated cell counts were estimated from reference gene primer amplification. The data were produced by immunoSEQ multiplex PCR, yet TCRdb's version contains in-frame clones alone and is incomplete. V, J and clone size were drawn from that table, and D and trimming were deduced from the DNA. The table shows roughly 87,000 clones, with more than 75% occurring only once. The CDR3 is made up of 16 amino acids. Germline V CDR1 and CDR2: LGHNT, FRNRAP. Trimming cost V 3 bases and J 5 bases; bases outside gene matches: 7. The source is a man in his forties with acute or convalescent COVID-19. The chain couples TRBV12-5 to TRBJ2-3; TRBD2 aligns across 11 bases. The sample was peripheral blood. The CDR3 sequence is CASGFTLAGGGDTQYF. CDR3 nucleotides: TGTGCTAGTGGTTTTACCCTAGCGGGGGGTGGAGATACGCAGTATTTT. Based on the CDR3 plus reference TRBV12-5 and TRBJ2-3, the full variable domain is DARVTQTPRHKVTEMGQEVTMRCQPILGHNTVFWYRQTMMQGLELLAYFRNRAPLDDSGMPKDRFSAEMPDATLATLKIQPSEPRDSAVYFCASGFTLAGGGDTQYFGPGTRLTVL.